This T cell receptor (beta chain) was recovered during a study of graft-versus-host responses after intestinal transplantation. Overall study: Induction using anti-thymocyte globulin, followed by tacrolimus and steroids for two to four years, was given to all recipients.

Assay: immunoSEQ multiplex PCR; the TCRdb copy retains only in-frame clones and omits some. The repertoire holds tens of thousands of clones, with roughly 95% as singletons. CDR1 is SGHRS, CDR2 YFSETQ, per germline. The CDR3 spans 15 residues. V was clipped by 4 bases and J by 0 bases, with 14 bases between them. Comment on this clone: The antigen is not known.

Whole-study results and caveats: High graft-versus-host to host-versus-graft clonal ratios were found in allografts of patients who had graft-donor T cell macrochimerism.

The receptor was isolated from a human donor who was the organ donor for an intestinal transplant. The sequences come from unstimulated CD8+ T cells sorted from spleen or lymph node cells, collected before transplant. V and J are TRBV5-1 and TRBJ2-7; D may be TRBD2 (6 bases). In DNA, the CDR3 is TGCGCCAGCAGCGCAACGGTGGACTACTCCTACGAGCAGTACTTC. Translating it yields CASSATVDYSYEQYF.